The 21 T cell receptor beta chains given below trace back to one sample, sequenced in a study of shared clonotypes between healthy human individuals. Naive-designated CD8 cells lacked CD45RO, were positively enriched for CCR7, and omitted terminally differentiated effector memory CD45RA+ cells. Assay used: immunoSEQ multiplex PCR; TCRdb lists only in-frame clones, some missing. The data hold about 2.1 million clones, with under 95% observed a single time. The sequencing sample was made of naive CD8+ T cells from PBMCs. The source is a man between 18 and 29 years old in good health. Some clones in this sample may be carry-over from other donors' samples.

The V and J genes are TRBV11-3 and TRBJ2-1; D is perhaps TRBD1 (6 bases). The CDR3 is made up of 14 amino acids. V was shortened by 5 bases and J by 8 bases, with 16 bases between the two germline ends. CDR1 SGHNT and CDR2 YENEEA come from the germline V gene. The DNA of the CDR3 is TGTGCCAGCAGCGCCAGGGGCGATGATGATGAGCAGTTCTTC. Its translation: CASSARGDDDEQFF. The full variable domain, its missing parts supplied by reference TRBV11-3 and TRBJ2-1, is EAGVVQSPRYKIIEKKQPVAFWCNPISGHNTLYWYLQNLGQGPELLIRYENEEAVDDSQLPKDRFSAERLKGVDSTLKIQPAELGDSAVYLCASSARGDDDEQFFGPGTRLTVL.

The chain recombines TRBV4-3 with TRBJ1-1; no reliable D call. Trimming pared 1 base from V and 6 bases from J, leaving 12 bases between. Germline CDR1 LGHNA, CDR2 YSLEER. The CDR3 loop spans 14 amino acids. CDR3 nucleotide sequence: TGCGCCAGCAGCCAAGGGGGTGAAGGGTCTGAAGCTTTCTTT. Amino acids: CASSQGGEGSEAFF.

The V and J genes are TRBV7-9 and TRBJ1-4; 9 positions agree with TRBD1. Trimming at V came to 5 bases and at J to 0 bases, leaving 13 bases not matched to a gene. CDR3 size: 19 residues. Germline CDR1 reads SEHNR; CDR2 reads FQNEAQ (reference sequence). CDR3: CASSHTGQGLQATNEKLFF. CDR3 nucleotide sequence: TGTGCCAGCAGCCATACGGGACAGGGTCTACAAGCAACTAATGAAAAACTGTTTTTT.

The V and J genes are TRBV7-8 and TRBJ2-1; TRBD2 agrees at 7 bases. The trim removed 5 bases at V and 4 bases at J, leaving 2 bases unmatched. The CDR3 sequence is 13 residues long. From germline, CDR1 is SGHVS and CDR2 FQNEAQ. As DNA, the CDR3 is TGTGCCAGCAGCCCCGGGGGGTACAATGAGCAGTTCTTC. Translated, it gives CASSPGGYNEQFF.

This clone was counted a few times. The V and J genes are TRBV15 and TRBJ1-1; 7 bases map to TRBD1. Germline V gives CDR1 LNHNV, CDR2 YYDKDF (reference sequence). After removal of 10 bases from V and 1 base from J, the junction contained 3 bases not matched to a gene. The CDR3 is 12 amino acids. The CDR3 spells CASGQENTEAFF. DNA for the CDR3: TGTGCCAGTGGACAGGAGAACACTGAAGCTTTCTTT.

This rearrangement joins TRBV6-1 to TRBJ2-5, with D perhaps being TRBD1 or TRBD2 (6 bases each). This CDR3 has 14 amino acids. Trimming left V 2 bases short and J 4 bases short, with 11 bases between. The germline CDR1 and CDR2 sequences are MNHNS and SASEGT. The CDR3 sequence is CASSEHRGRETQYF. CDR3 bases: TGTGCCAGCAGTGAACACCGGGGGCGAGAGACCCAGTACTTC.

The chain links TRBV14 to TRBJ2-1, with D perhaps matching TRBD1 (5 bases). Germline loops: CDR1 SGHDN, CDR2 FVKESK. The V and J ends lost 5 bases and 2 bases respectively, with 10 bases between them. This CDR3 spans 14 amino acids. CDR3 nucleotide sequence: TGTGCCAGCAGCACCCGGACACCCTACAATGAGCAGTTCTTC. Its translation is CASSTRTPYNEQFF.

The rearrangement uses TRBV14 and TRBJ2-5, with 9 bases matching TRBD1. The CDR3 covers 18 residues. Per the germline V gene, CDR1 is SGHDN and CDR2 is FVKESK. V was pared by 5 bases and J by 1 base, with 14 bases of the junction left unmatched. Written as DNA, the CDR3 is TGTGCCAGCAGCTCTACCCGGGACAGGGACGAACTCCAAGAGACCCAGTACTTC. Protein: CASSSTRDRDELQETQYF.

J is TRBJ2-7 and V is TRBV21-1; TRBD1 is the table's D call and was not checked against the DNA. TRBV21-1 is a known pseudogene. This CDR3 region has 13 residues. The CDR3 DNA is TGTGCCAGTTTGTTGACAGGGATCTACGAGCAGTACTTC. Encoded protein: CASLLTGIYEQYF.

V gene TRBV9 combines with J gene TRBJ2-1, with D possibly being TRBD2 (6 bases). Germline assignment: CDR1 SGDLS and CDR2 YYNGEE. V lost 3 bases and J 4 bases, leaving 11 bases between the germline ends. This CDR3 has 14 amino acids. CDR3 loop: CASSGGRGYNEQFF. CDR3 nucleotides: TGTGCCAGCAGCGGCGGCCGGGGGTACAATGAGCAGTTCTTC.

The gene calls are TRBV28 and TRBJ2-1, with 7 bases lining up with TRBD1. V lost 6 bases and J lost 0; bases outside the gene matches: 5. The CDR3 spans 15 residues. Looked up from germline, CDR1 is MDHEN and CDR2 is SYDVKM. In DNA form, the CDR3 reads TGTGCCAGCAGCGAGACAGGGAGCTCCTACAATGAGCAGTTCTTC. It translates to CASSETGSSYNEQFF.

This clone has a single count. The chain couples TRBV28 to TRBJ2-1, with 16 bases lining up with TRBD2. The V segment lost 5 bases and the J segment 2 bases; nucleotides outside the gene matches: 24. CDR3 size: 24 residues. Germline V gives CDR1 MDHEN, CDR2 SYDVKM. The CDR3 coding sequence is TGTGCCAGCAGTCGAGAACCGGGACTAGCGGGAGGGGGATCCTCAATTTTCCCCTACAATGAGCAGTTCTTC. It is translated as CASSREPGLAGGGSSIFPYNEQFF.

J is TRBJ2-3 and V is TRBV5-5, with 8 nucleotides matching TRBD2. Losses at the gene ends were 6 bases for V and 4 bases for J; bases not matched to a gene: 7. CDR3 length equals 14 residues. CDR1 is SGHKS and CDR2 is YYEKEE in the germline V gene (reference sequence). This CDR3 reads CASTFGLAPDTQYF. In DNA, the CDR3 is TGTGCCAGCACCTTTGGACTAGCCCCAGATACGCAGTATTTT. The full variable domain, with the rest looked up from reference TRBV5-5 and TRBJ2-3, is DAGVTQSPTHLIKTRGQQVTLRCSPISGHKSVSWYQQVLGQGPQFIFQYYEKEERGRGNFPDRFSARQFPNYSSELNVNALLLGDSALYLCASTFGLAPDTQYFGPGTRLTVL.

The chain is built from TRBV4-1 and TRBJ2-1; TRBD2 might be the D (6 bases). Germline CDR1 and CDR2: MGHRA and YSYEKL. The CDR3 runs to 18 residues. V shed 5 bases and J shed 0 bases, with 20 bases lying between them. The CDR3 region has the DNA TGCGCCAGCAGCGGACCGGGCCCTAGCGCCAGCTCCTACAATGAGCAGTTCTTC. As protein: CASSGPGPSASSYNEQFF.

V usage is TRBV7-9 and J usage is TRBJ1-5, with 8 bases that match TRBD1. The CDR3 sequence is 14 residues long. CDR1 and CDR2 from the germline V gene are SEHNR and FQNEAQ (reference sequence). The J segment lost 6 bases and the V segment lost 3 bases, leaving 4 bases of the junction unmatched. CDR3 region: CASSFGTGIQPQHF. DNA for the CDR3: TGTGCCAGCAGCTTCGGGACAGGCATTCAGCCCCAGCATTTT.

The chain employs TRBV7-9 and TRBJ1-5; D possibly corresponds to TRBD1 (5 bases). The CDR3 length is 13 residues. V lost 4 bases and J lost 7, with 11 bases in between. The V gene's germline CDR1 is SEHNR and CDR2 FQNEAQ (reference sequence). CDR3 in amino acids: CASSSGRGQPQHF. The CDR3 region has the DNA TGTGCCAGCAGCTCGGGCCGGGGCCAGCCCCAGCATTTT.

This sequence joins TRBV30 and TRBJ2-5; weak D call: TRBD2 (5 bases). The V and J ends lost 1 base and 4 bases respectively, with 10 bases between them. The CDR3 sequence is 13 residues long. Germline V gives CDR1 GTSNPN, CDR2 SVGIG (reference sequence). For the CDR3, the DNA is TGTGCCTGGAGTGGACTATTCGCAGAGACCCAGTACTTC. It codes for CAWSGLFAETQYF.

V is TRBV11-3 and J is TRBJ1-4; D unresolved. From germline, CDR1 is SGHNT and CDR2 YENEEA. Trimming shortened V by 1 base and J by 4 bases, and 16 bases separated the two germline ends. The CDR3 runs 17 residues. The CDR3 region has the DNA TGTGCCAGCAGCTTAGCCCCGAGGAGGGCTCATAATGAAAAACTGTTTTTT. Translation gives CASSLAPRRAHNEKLFF.

This chain uses TRBV15 with TRBJ1-5; D call uncertain. Looked up from germline, CDR1 is LNHNV and CDR2 is YYDKDF (reference sequence). Trimming stripped 2 bases from V and 5 bases from J, with 13 bases between. The CDR3 consists of 15 residues. The CDR3 bases are TGTGCCACCAGCAGATCTAACACGGAGGATCAGCCCCAGCATTTT. This sequence encodes CATSRSNTEDQPQHF.

The V gene is TRBV7-8, the J gene TRBJ2-7; D assignment may be TRBD1 or TRBD2 (6 bases each). V lost 5 bases and J 4 bases, leaving 15 bases between the germline ends. From germline, CDR1 is SGHVS and CDR2 FQNEAQ. The CDR3 sequence is 14 residues long. The CDR3 region is CASSPPGAAYEQYF. The CDR3 bases are TGTGCCAGCAGCCCGCCGGGGGCCGCTTACGAGCAGTACTTC.

Details on this clone: Other nucleotide sequences in the sample specify the same CDR3. The rearrangement joins TRBV19 to TRBJ1-2; the D is unclear. This CDR3 comprises 12 residues. Trimming removed 1 base at V and 8 bases at J, with 8 bases between. CDR1 and CDR2 (germline): LNHDA, SQIVND (reference sequence). The CDR3 reads CASSIGGPGYTF. The CDR3 DNA reads TGTGCCAGTAGTATAGGAGGGCCCGGCTACACCTTC.